This T cell receptor (beta chain) was recovered during a study of blood T cells in healthy people across ages. This CDR3 is built from 13 residues. Trimming stripped 3 bases from V and 6 bases from J, with 12 bases between. CDR1 and CDR2 (germline): DFQATT, SNEGSKA (reference sequence). This clonotype turned up a few times. Its target is not known. The second PCR ran about 6 to 11 cycles with a sample-barcoded 5' primer and J-beta primers. TCRdb re-called the 5' RACE reads through MiXCR, storing one row per CDR3 protein. The sample records over 1,500,000 distinct CDR3 sequences, more than 35% being singletons. Findings of the study overall: Across the age range, TCR beta diversity per million T cells fell in a roughly linear way. Any changes in expanded clonotypes were possibly confounded, as donor CMV status remained unknown.

The source of this sequence is a human donor in good health. The chain is built from TRBV20-1 and TRBJ2-1, with D possibly being TRBD1 (6 bases). What was sequenced was blood. CDR3 DNA: TGCAGTGCTAGGAACAGGGAGCTCAATGAGCAGTTCTTC. Its protein product is CSARNRELNEQFF.